The T cell receptor (beta chain) described here comes from a study of blood T cell repertoires in COVID-19. Looking at the study overall: The United States, Italy and Spain were the sources of the acute and convalescent COVID-19 samples. PBMCs, B-cell-depleted T cells, or T cells provided the cDNA or gDNA that made up the material.

The junction had 2 bases not matched to a gene; V was cut back by 3 bases and J by 2 bases. CDR1 is SGHRS and CDR2 is YFSETQ in the germline V gene. This CDR3 region has 15 residues. Sample share makes this clone medium-sized (0.01 to 0.1%). In the original workflow: Cell counts per sample came from amplifying reference gene primers. Profiling relied on immunoSEQ multiplex PCR, and the TCRdb table lists in-frame clones only, not all of them. V and J calls and clone size follow that table, whereas D and trimming were derived from the DNA. The sample shows about 55,000 clones, roughly 80% of them seen only once.

Input material: peripheral blood. The genes are TRBV5-1 and TRBJ1-4, with 9 positions matching TRBD1. The sequence came from a human donor in a cohort sampled during active or convalescent COVID-19. The CDR3 sequence is CASSSTGGTNEKLFF. DNA for the CDR3: TGCGCCAGCAGCTCAACAGGGGGCACTAATGAAAAACTGTTTTTT.